Below are 32 T cell receptor beta chains sequenced from a single sample in a study of blood T cell repertoires in COVID-19. Sequenced by immunoSEQ multiplex PCR; TCRdb stores in-frame clones only, minus some. The profile shows 9,500 to 15,000 clones, over 75% of them singletons. The sequenced sample was peripheral blood. Source of these receptors: a man at least 80 years old with acute or convalescent COVID-19.

This clone was seen more than once but under ten times. The gene calls are TRBV4-1 and TRBJ1-3; weak D call: TRBD1 (5 bases). With 2 bases removed from V and 0 bases from J, the gap between germline ends came to 14 bases. The CDR3 sequence is 17 residues long. Germline CDR1 MGHRA, CDR2 YSYEKL. The CDR3 sequence is CASSQLPSTGSGNTIYF. For the CDR3, the DNA is TGCGCCAGCAGCCAACTGCCGAGTACAGGCTCTGGAAACACCATATATTTT.

The gene calls are TRBV5-1 and TRBJ2-2, with D possibly matching TRBD2 (6 bases). Trimming shortened V by 0 bases and J by 4 bases, and 13 bases separated the two germline ends. Germline assignment: CDR1 SGHRS and CDR2 YFSETQ. This CDR3 has 16 amino acids. The CDR3 is CASSLESGSGTGELFF. Written as DNA, the CDR3 is TGCGCCAGCAGCTTGGAGTCGGGTAGCGGCACCGGGGAGCTGTTTTTT.

This clone is a singleton in its sample. In nucleotides, the CDR3 is TGCGCCAGCAGCTTACAGGGTACCGGGGAGCTGTTTTTT. Amino acid sequence: CASSLQGTGELFF. This chain links TRBV5-1 with TRBJ2-2, with a possible D match to TRBD1 (6 bases). This CDR3 contains 13 residues. CDR1 and CDR2 from the germline V gene are SGHRS and YFSETQ. V lost 2 bases and J lost 5, with 7 bases in between.

Regarding this clone: Different DNA sequences within this sample yield the same CDR3. The chain combines TRBV5-1 with TRBJ2-7, with 15 nucleotides matching TRBD2. CDR1 is SGHRS, CDR2 YFSETQ, per germline. V dropped 4 bases and J dropped 6; count of bases not matched to a gene: 14. CDR3 size: 18 residues. The CDR3 nucleotides are TGCGCCAGCAGCCAGGGACTAGCGGGGGGTCCGGGATTGGGCGAGCAGTACTTC. Encoded protein: CASSQGLAGGPGLGEQYF.

The chain is built from TRBV6-5 and TRBJ2-5; D might be TRBD1 (7 bases). The ends were cut back, 6 bases at V and 2 bases at J, with 16 bases in the middle. In germline, CDR1 is MNHEY, CDR2 SVGAGI. The CDR3 totals 15 residues. Here the CDR3 DNA reads TGTGCCAGCAGGAAAGGGGGCGGAGGGCAAGAGACCCAGTACTTC. Its protein is CASRKGGGGQETQYF.

V gene TRBV4-3 combines with J gene TRBJ1-2; 10 nucleotides agree with TRBD1. V lost 4 bases, J lost 8 bases, and 13 bases stayed unmatched. The CDR3 extends over 16 amino acids. Germline loops: CDR1 LGHNA, CDR2 YSLEER. The CDR3 DNA reads as TGCGCCAGCAGCCCGACAGGGGGCGCAAGGATTGAAGGCTACACCTTC. It translates to CASSPTGGARIEGYTF.

CDR3 residues: CASSPRAGITDTQYF. CDR3 DNA: TGTGCCAGCAGCCCTAGGGCAGGGATCACAGATACGCAGTATTTT. The V gene is TRBV9, the J gene TRBJ2-3, with D possibly matching TRBD1 (5 bases). The CDR3 is 15 residues long. Germline values: CDR1 SGDLS, CDR2 YYNGEE. With 4 bases removed from V and 2 bases from J, the gap between germline ends came to 14 bases.

The rearrangement links TRBV15 to TRBJ2-7, with 9 bases that match TRBD2. Germline CDR1 LNHNV, CDR2 YYDKDF (reference sequence). The CDR3 has 15 amino acids. The V and J ends lost 0 bases and 1 base, in that order; junction bases with no gene match: 1. In nucleotides, the CDR3 is TGTGCCACCAGCAGAGAGACTAGCGGATCCTACGAGCAGTACTTC. Its translation: CATSRETSGSYEQYF. Full variable domain (outside the CDR3, taken from reference TRBV15 and TRBJ2-7): DAMVIQNPRYQVTQFGKPVTLSCSQTLNHNVMYWYQQKSSQAPKLLFHYYDKDFNNEADTPDNFQSRRPNTSFCFLDIRSPGLGDTAMYLCATSRETSGSYEQYFGPGTRLTVT.

The chain recombines TRBV4-3 with TRBJ2-1; D is possibly TRBD2 (5 bases). The CDR3 totals 16 residues. Germline V gives CDR1 LGHNA, CDR2 YSLEER. The V end lost 0 bases, the J end lost 1 base, and 10 bases lay between the germline ends. The chain's CDR3 is CASSQDRGQSYNEQFF. The CDR3 DNA is TGCGCCAGCAGCCAAGATAGAGGGCAATCCTACAATGAGCAGTTCTTC.

V usage is TRBV12-3 or TRBV12-4 and J usage is TRBJ2-7, with D possibly being TRBD2 (5 bases). The CDR3 totals 12 residues. V was cut by 2 bases and J by 9 bases, with 11 bases left in between. The CDR3 sequence is CASSLNSRGQYF. The CDR3 nucleotides read TGTGCCAGCAGTTTAAACTCCCGGGGGCAGTACTTC.

The chain employs TRBV5-4 and TRBJ2-2, with 9 positions matching TRBD2. The germline gives CDR1 SGHNT, CDR2 YYREEE (reference sequence). The V gene end was trimmed by 4 bases and the J gene end by 4 bases; junction bases not matched to a gene: 8. The CDR3 consists of 16 residues. The CDR3 nucleotides are TGTGCCAGCAGCCCGCGGGCGGGGGGGCCCACCGGGGAGCTGTTTTTT. It encodes CASSPRAGGPTGELFF.

For the CDR3, the DNA is TGTGCCAGTGGGACATACTCCTACGAGCAGTACTTC. The encoded protein is CASGTYSYEQYF. The J gene is TRBJ2-7, the V gene TRBV6-5, with D possibly TRBD1 on 6 matching bases. In germline, CDR1 is MNHEY, CDR2 SVGAGI. Trimming left V 9 bases short and J 0 bases short, with 9 bases between. The CDR3 has 12 residues.

The rearrangement uses TRBV2 and TRBJ2-5, with 9 positions matching TRBD1. Germline V CDR1 and CDR2: SNHLY, FYNNEI. V gave up 3 bases and J gave up 5 bases; unmatched junction bases: 7. The CDR3 is made up of 15 amino acids. The DNA of the CDR3 is TGTGCCAGCAGTGATGGGGGGACAGGGATGGAGACCCAGTACTTC. This gives the protein CASSDGGTGMETQYF.

The chain recombines TRBV2 with TRBJ1-1; TRBD1 agrees at 11 bases. The CDR3 contains 15 residues. J gave up 5 bases and V 7 bases, and 9 bases lay outside the gene matches. CDR1 SNHLY and CDR2 FYNNEI come from the germline V gene. This chain's CDR3 is CASKRTGQGGTEAFF. CDR3 DNA: TGTGCCAGCAAGCGGACGGGACAGGGGGGGACTGAAGCTTTCTTT.

The J gene is TRBJ1-2, the V gene TRBV18, with D possibly TRBD1 on 6 matching bases. V dropped 3 bases and J dropped 4 bases, with 12 bases sitting between them. Germline V gives CDR1 KGHSH, CDR2 LQKENI. The CDR3 length is 14 residues. The CDR3 protein is CASSPTDSSYGYTF. The CDR3 nucleotides are TGTGCCAGCTCACCTACGGACAGTTCCTATGGCTACACCTTC.

This clone appeared a single time. The V call is TRBV7-8, the J call TRBJ2-3; D is perhaps TRBD1 (6 bases). CDR1 is SGHVS and CDR2 is FQNEAQ in the germline V gene. The CDR3 is 15 amino acids. The ends were cut back, 8 bases at V and 0 bases at J, with 15 bases in the middle. The CDR3, as DNA: TGTGCCAGCTCCAGGGGTTCCCCTAGCACAGATACGCAGTATTTT. Translated, it gives CASSRGSPSTDTQYF.

The J gene is TRBJ2-3, the V gene TRBV5-1; D may be TRBD2 (5 bases). From germline, CDR1 is SGHRS and CDR2 YFSETQ. V lost 2 bases and J lost 2, with 9 bases in between. This CDR3 spans 14 amino acids. The CDR3, as DNA: TGCGCCAGCAGCTTAGGACTGTACACAGATACGCAGTATTTT. Protein: CASSLGLYTDTQYF.

The CDR3 DNA follows: TGTGCCAGCAGCTTAGGTCTCCCGGAGCAGTTCTTC. Residues: CASSLGLPEQFF. The J gene is TRBJ2-1, the V gene TRBV7-9, with D unclear. Trimming took 1 base from V and 10 from J, leaving 8 bases between them. Per germline, CDR1 SEHNR and CDR2 FQNEAQ (reference sequence). The CDR3 length is 12 residues.

The chain couples TRBV5-4 to TRBJ2-1; 9 bases are shared with TRBD2. The germline V gene encodes CDR1 SGHNT and CDR2 YYREEE (reference sequence). There are 16 residues in the CDR3. Germline trimming cut 3 bases from V and 5 bases from J; bases unmatched to any gene: 9. Here the CDR3 reads CASSSLAGHINNEQFF. The CDR3, as DNA: TGTGCCAGCAGCTCGCTAGCGGGGCACATTAACAATGAGCAGTTCTTC.

V and J are TRBV18 and TRBJ1-4; 8 nucleotides match TRBD1. The ends lost 2 bases at V and 0 bases at J; junction bases unmatched: 5. From germline, CDR1 is KGHSH and CDR2 LQKENI. CDR3 length: 17 amino acids. CDR3 region: CASSPDPGGATNEKLFF. The CDR3 DNA reads as TGTGCCAGCTCACCAGATCCAGGGGGCGCAACTAATGAAAAACTGTTTTTT.

J is TRBJ1-1 and V is TRBV6-1; a weak D match, TRBD1 (5 bases). CDR1 is MNHNS, CDR2 SASEGT, per germline. Trimming pared 2 bases from V and 4 bases from J, leaving 14 bases between. The CDR3 runs to 15 residues. The CDR3 DNA reads as TGTGCCAGCAGTGAAATTGGGACTCTGATCACTGAAGCTTTCTTT. Translating gives CASSEIGTLITEAFF.

This chain connects TRBV5-1 to TRBJ1-6, with D perhaps TRBD1 (5 bases). CDR1 and CDR2 (germline): SGHRS, YFSETQ. The CDR3 extends over 16 amino acids. The V end was cut by 4 bases, the J end by 8 bases, with 19 bases between. CDR3 in DNA: TGCGCCAGCAGCATGCAGGGAAGGGCGGGGGATTCACCCCTCCACTTT. Its translation is CASSMQGRAGDSPLHF.

This clone was found once. The chain uses TRBV6-2 or TRBV6-3 and TRBJ1-3; D uncertain. The germline V gene encodes CDR1 MNHEY and CDR2 SVGEGT. The CDR3 consists of 16 residues. Trimming removed 0 bases at V and 2 bases at J, with 11 bases between. The CDR3 DNA is TGTGCCAGCAGTTACTCGAGGCCGATCCCTGGAAACACCATATATTTT. Its protein product is CASSYSRPIPGNTIYF.

This chain links TRBV19 with TRBJ1-1; D is perhaps TRBD1 (5 bases). V gave up 5 bases and J gave up 0 bases, with 13 bases separating them. Germline V lookup: CDR1 LNHDA, CDR2 SQIVND (reference sequence). This CDR3 region has 15 residues. The CDR3 DNA sequence: TGTGCCAGTAGTTCCTCGACAGAGATGAACACTGAAGCTTTCTTT. Its translation is CASSSSTEMNTEAFF.

The V gene is TRBV19, the J gene TRBJ2-3, with 10 bases that match TRBD2. After removal of 1 base from V and 6 bases from J, the junction contained 7 bases not matched to a gene. The CDR3 is 16 residues long. CDR1 LNHDA and CDR2 SQIVND come from the germline V gene (reference sequence). CDR3 sequence: CASSIGGAGGLDTQYF. Written as DNA, the CDR3 is TGTGCCAGTAGTATAGGTGGAGCGGGGGGGCTTGATACGCAGTATTTT.

This sequence joins TRBV28 and TRBJ1-6; D perhaps matches TRBD1 (5 bases). Trimming removed 7 bases at V and 11 bases at J, with 24 bases between. Germline V gene sequence: CDR1 MDHEN, CDR2 SYDVKM. This CDR3 is 16 amino acids long. The CDR3 bases are TGTGCCAGCACCCCCGGGGGATGGGGAGAACGGCCACCCCTCCACTTT. It encodes CASTPGGWGERPPLHF.

V and J are TRBV5-8 and TRBJ1-1; D not resolved. CDR1 SGHTS and CDR2 YDEGEE come from the germline V gene. V gave up 3 bases and J gave up 4 bases, with 16 bases separating them. CDR3 length equals 15 residues. The CDR3, as DNA: TGTGCCAGCAGCTCCCGCCGGGTGGCGGGCACTGAAGCTTTCTTT. This gives the protein CASSSRRVAGTEAFF.

A single count supports this clone. The V and J genes are TRBV6-5 and TRBJ1-1; D is unclear. Deletions cut 7 bases from V and 1 base from J, with 7 bases between. Germline V gene sequence: CDR1 MNHEY, CDR2 SVGAGI. The CDR3 covers 12 residues. The CDR3 here is CASIVGNTEAFF. DNA for the CDR3: TGTGCCAGCATAGTTGGGAACACTGAAGCTTTCTTT.

The chain has TRBV24-1 and TRBJ2-1; 7 bases match TRBD1. The CDR3 has 12 amino acids. Germline V CDR1 and CDR2: KGHDR, SFDVKD. After removal of 3 bases from V and 12 bases from J, the junction contained 4 bases not matched to a gene. Here the CDR3 DNA reads TGTGCCACCAGTGATCACAGGGGAAGGCAGTTCTTC. Translation gives CATSDHRGRQFF.

This clone is classed as medium-sized. Other DNA variants within this sample encode the same CDR3. The genes are TRBV6-1 and TRBJ1-2; TRBD1 agrees at 7 bases. The CDR3 runs 14 residues. Trimming at V came to 1 base and at J to 4 bases, leaving 3 bases not matched to a gene. The germline gives CDR1 MNHNS, CDR2 SASEGT. CDR3 amino acids: CASSEGTGLYGYTF. CDR3 nucleotides: TGTGCCAGCAGTGAAGGGACAGGACTCTATGGCTACACCTTC.

The chain uses TRBV7-9 and TRBJ1-1, with D perhaps TRBD1 (6 bases). CDR3 length: 14 amino acids. V was trimmed by 0 bases and J by 3 bases, leaving 8 bases between them. From germline, CDR1 is SEHNR and CDR2 FQNEAQ (reference sequence). The CDR3 here is CASSLAGAHTEAFF. The CDR3 DNA reads TGTGCCAGCAGCTTAGCGGGGGCTCACACTGAAGCTTTCTTT.

The chain joins TRBV18 to TRBJ2-5; 7 bases line up with TRBD1. Germline CDR1 is KGHSH and CDR2 is LQKENI. The V gene end was trimmed by 3 bases and the J gene end by 5 bases; junction bases not matched to a gene: 0. This CDR3 spans 12 amino acids. CDR3 sequence reads: CASSPRGETQYF. In nucleotides, the CDR3 is TGTGCCAGCTCACCCAGGGGGGAGACCCAGTACTTC.